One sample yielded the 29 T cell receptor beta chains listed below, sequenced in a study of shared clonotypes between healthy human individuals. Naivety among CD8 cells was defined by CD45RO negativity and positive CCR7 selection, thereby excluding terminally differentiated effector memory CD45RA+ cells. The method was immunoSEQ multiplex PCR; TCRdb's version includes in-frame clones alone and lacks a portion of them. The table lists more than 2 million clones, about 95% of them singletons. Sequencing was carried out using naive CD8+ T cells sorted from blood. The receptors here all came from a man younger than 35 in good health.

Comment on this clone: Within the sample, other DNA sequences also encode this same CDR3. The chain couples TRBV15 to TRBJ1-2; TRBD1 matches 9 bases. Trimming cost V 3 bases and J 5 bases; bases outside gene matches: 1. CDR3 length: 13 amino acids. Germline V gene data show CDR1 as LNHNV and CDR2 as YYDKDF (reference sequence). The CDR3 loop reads CATSRDRGYGYTF. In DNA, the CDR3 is TGTGCCACCAGCAGGGACAGGGGATATGGCTACACCTTC.

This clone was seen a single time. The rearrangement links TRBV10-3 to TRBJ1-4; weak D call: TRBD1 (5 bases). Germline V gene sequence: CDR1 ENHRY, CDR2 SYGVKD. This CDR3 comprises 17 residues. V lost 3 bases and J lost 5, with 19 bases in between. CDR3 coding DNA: TGTGCCATCAGTGATTCACCCCAGGCAGGGAAAAATGAAAAACTGTTTTTT. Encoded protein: CAISDSPQAGKNEKLFF.

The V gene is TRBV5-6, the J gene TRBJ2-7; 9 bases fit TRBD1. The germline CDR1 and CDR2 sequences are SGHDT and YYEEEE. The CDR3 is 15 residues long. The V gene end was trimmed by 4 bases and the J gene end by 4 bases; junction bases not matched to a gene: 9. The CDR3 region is CASSAGTGPGYEQYF. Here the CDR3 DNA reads TGTGCCAGCAGCGCCGGGACAGGGCCTGGGTACGAGCAGTACTTC.

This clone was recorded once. Written as DNA, the CDR3 is TGCGCCAGCAGCCTAACACTTACGATGTTTGACGAGCAGTACTTC. The encoded protein is CASSLTLTMFDEQYF. V usage is TRBV4-3 and J usage is TRBJ2-7; the D is unclear. This CDR3 has 15 residues. CDR1 is LGHNA and CDR2 is YSLEER in the germline V gene. V was clipped by 4 bases and J by 5 bases, with 18 bases between them.

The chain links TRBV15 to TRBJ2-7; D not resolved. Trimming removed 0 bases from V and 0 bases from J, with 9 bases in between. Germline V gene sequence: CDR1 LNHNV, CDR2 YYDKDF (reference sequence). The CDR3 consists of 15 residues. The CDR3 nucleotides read TGTGCCACCAGCAGAGAGATAGGGCCCTCCTACGAGCAGTACTTC. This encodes CATSREIGPSYEQYF. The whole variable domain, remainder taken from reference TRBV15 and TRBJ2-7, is DAMVIQNPRYQVTQFGKPVTLSCSQTLNHNVMYWYQQKSSQAPKLLFHYYDKDFNNEADTPDNFQSRRPNTSFCFLDIRSPGLGDTAMYLCATSREIGPSYEQYFGPGTRLTVT.

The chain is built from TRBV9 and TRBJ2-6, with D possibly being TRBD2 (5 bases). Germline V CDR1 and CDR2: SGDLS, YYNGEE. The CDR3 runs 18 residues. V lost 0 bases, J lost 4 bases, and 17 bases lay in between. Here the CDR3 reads CASSVAVVGVSGANVLTF. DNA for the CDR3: TGTGCCAGCAGCGTAGCCGTGGTCGGGGTGTCGGGGGCCAACGTCCTGACTTTC.

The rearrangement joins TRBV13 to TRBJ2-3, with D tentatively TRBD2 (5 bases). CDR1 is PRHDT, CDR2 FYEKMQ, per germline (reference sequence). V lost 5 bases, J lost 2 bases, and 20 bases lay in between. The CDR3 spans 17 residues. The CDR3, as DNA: TGTGCCAGCAGCCATACCCTCCCCCAGCGGACCACAGATACGCAGTATTTT. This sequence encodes CASSHTLPQRTTDTQYF.

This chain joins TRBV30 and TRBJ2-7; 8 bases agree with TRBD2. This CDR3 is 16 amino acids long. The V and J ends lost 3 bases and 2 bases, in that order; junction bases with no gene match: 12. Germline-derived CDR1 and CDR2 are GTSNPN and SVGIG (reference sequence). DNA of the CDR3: TGTGCCTGGAGGCCTAGCGGGTCTGTGGGGGCCTACGAGCAGTACTTC. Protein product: CAWRPSGSVGAYEQYF.

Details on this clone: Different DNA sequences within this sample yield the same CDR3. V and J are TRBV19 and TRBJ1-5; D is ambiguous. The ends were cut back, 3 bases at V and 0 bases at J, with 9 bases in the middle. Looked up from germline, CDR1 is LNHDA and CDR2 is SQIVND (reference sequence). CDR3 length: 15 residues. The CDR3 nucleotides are TGTGCCAGTAGTATTGGCCCCGGTAGCAATCAGCCCCAGCATTTT. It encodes CASSIGPGSNQPQHF.

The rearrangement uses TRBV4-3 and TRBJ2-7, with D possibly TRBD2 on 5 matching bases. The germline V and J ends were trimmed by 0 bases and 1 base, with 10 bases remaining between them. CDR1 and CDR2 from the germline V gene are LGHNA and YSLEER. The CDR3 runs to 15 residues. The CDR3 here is CASSQESLGSYEQYF. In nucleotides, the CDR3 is TGCGCCAGCAGCCAAGAGTCACTAGGATCCTACGAGCAGTACTTC.

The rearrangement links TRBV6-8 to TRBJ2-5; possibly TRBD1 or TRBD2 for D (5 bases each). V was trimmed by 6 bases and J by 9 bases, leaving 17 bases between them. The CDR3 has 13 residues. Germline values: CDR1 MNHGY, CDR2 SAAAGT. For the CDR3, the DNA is TGTGCCAGCAGACCCGGGACGGTCGGGTCCCAGTACTTC. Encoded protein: CASRPGTVGSQYF.

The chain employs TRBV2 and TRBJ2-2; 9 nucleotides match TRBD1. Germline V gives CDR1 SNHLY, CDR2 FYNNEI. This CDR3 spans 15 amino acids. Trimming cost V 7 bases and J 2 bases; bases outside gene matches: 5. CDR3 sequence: CASTEGQGNTGELFF. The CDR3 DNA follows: TGTGCCAGCACCGAGGGACAGGGAAACACCGGGGAGCTGTTTTTT.

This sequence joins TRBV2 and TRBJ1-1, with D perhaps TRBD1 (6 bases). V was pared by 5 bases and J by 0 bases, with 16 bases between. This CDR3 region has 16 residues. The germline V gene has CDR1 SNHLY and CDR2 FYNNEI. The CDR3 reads CASSKTGSVVNTEAFF. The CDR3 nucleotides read TGTGCCAGCAGTAAAACAGGGTCGGTGGTGAACACTGAAGCTTTCTTT.

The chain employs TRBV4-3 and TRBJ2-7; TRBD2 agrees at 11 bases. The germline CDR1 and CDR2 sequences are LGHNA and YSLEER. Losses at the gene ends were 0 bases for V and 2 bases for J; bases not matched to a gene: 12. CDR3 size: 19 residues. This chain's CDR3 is CASSQEKLAGGENPYEQYF. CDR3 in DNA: TGCGCCAGCAGCCAAGAGAAGCTAGCGGGAGGCGAAAACCCCTACGAGCAGTACTTC.

The CDR3 is CASSYGANVLTF. CDR3 bases: TGTGCCAGCAGTTACGGGGCCAACGTCCTGACTTTC. The gene calls are TRBV27 and TRBJ2-6; the D is unclear. The germline V gene has CDR1 MNHEY and CDR2 SMNVEV (reference sequence). V gave up 4 bases and J gave up 4 bases, with 2 bases separating them. The CDR3 extends over 12 amino acids.

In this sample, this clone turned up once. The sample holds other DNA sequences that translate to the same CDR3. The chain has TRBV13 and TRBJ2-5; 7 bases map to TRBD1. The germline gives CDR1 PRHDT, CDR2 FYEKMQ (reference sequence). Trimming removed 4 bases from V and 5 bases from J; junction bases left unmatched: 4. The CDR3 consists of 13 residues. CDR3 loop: CASSYDREETQYF. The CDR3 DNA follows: TGTGCCAGCAGCTATGACAGGGAGGAGACCCAGTACTTC.

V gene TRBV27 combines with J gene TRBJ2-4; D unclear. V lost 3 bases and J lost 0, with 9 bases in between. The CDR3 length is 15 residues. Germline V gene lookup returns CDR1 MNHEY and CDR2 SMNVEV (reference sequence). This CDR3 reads CASSFGSVAKNIQYF. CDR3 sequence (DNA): TGTGCCAGCAGTTTCGGCAGTGTAGCCAAAAACATTCAGTACTTC.

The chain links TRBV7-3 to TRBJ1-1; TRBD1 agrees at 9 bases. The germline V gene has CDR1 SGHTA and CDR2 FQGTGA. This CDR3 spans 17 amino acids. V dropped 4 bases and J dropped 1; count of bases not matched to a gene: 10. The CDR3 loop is CASSSWTGVIENTEAFF. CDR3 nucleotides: TGTGCCAGCAGCTCCTGGACAGGGGTAATCGAGAACACTGAAGCTTTCTTT.

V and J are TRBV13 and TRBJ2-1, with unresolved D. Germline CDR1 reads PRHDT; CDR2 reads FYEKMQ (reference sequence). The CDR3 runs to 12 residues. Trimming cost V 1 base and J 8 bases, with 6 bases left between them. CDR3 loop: CASSLDTHEQFF. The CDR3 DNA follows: TGTGCCAGCAGCTTAGATACCCATGAGCAGTTCTTC.

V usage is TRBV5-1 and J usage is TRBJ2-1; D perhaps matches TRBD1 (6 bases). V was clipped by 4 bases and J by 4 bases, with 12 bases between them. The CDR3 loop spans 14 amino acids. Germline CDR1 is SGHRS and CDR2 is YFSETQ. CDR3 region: CASSPGTIYNEQFF. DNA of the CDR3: TGCGCCAGCAGCCCGGGGACAATTTACAATGAGCAGTTCTTC.

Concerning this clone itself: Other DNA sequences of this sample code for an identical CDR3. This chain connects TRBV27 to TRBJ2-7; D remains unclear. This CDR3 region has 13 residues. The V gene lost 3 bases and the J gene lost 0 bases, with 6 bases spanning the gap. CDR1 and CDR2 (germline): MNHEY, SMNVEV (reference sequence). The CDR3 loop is CASSFSGSYEQYF. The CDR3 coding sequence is TGTGCCAGCAGTTTTTCAGGCTCCTACGAGCAGTACTTC.

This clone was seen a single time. CDR3 coding DNA: TGTGCCAGCAGCCGTTCAACTCAGGGGAACTATGGCTACACCTTC. This sequence encodes CASSRSTQGNYGYTF. This chain links TRBV7-6 with TRBJ1-2; possibly TRBD1 for D (6 bases). This CDR3 spans 15 amino acids. Trimming took off 5 bases at V and 2 bases at J, with 15 bases between the two ends. Per the germline V gene, CDR1 is SGHVS and CDR2 is FNYEAQ.

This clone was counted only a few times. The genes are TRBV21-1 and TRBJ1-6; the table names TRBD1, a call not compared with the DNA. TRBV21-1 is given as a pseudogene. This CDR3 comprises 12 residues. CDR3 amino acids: CAYSSYNSPLHF. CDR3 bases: TGTGCCTACAGCTCCTATAATTCACCCCTCCACTTT.

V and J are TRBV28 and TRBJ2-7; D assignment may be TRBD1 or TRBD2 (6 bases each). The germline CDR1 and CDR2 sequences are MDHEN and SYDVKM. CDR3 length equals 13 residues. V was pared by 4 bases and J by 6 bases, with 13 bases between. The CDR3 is CASSSLGGGEQYF. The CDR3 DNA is TGTGCCAGCAGTTCCCTAGGGGGAGGCGAGCAGTACTTC.

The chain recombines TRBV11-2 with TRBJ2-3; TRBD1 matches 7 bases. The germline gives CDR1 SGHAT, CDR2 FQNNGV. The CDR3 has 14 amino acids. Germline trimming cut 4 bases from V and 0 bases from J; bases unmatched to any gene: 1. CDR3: CASSYRGSTDTQYF. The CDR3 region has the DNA TGTGCCAGCAGCTACAGGGGCAGCACAGATACGCAGTATTTT.

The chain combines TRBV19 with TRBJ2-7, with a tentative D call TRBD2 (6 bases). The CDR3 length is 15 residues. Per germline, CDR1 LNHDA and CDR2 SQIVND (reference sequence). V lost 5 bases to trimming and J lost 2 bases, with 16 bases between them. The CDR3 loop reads CASSPGTPAAYEQYF. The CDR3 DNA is TGTGCCAGTAGTCCGGGGACTCCGGCAGCCTACGAGCAGTACTTC.

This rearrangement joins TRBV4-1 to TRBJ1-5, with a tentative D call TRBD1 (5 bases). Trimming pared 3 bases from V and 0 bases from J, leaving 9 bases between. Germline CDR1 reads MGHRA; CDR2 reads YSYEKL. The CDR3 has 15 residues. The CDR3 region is CASSQDMHSNQPQHF. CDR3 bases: TGCGCCAGCAGCCAGGACATGCATAGCAATCAGCCCCAGCATTTT.

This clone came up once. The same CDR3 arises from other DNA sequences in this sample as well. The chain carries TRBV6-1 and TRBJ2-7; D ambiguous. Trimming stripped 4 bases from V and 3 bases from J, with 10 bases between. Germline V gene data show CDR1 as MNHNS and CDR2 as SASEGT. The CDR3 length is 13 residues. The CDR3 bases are TGTGCCAGCAGTGCGGTCAGGAGCTACGAGCAGTACTTC. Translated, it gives CASSAVRSYEQYF.

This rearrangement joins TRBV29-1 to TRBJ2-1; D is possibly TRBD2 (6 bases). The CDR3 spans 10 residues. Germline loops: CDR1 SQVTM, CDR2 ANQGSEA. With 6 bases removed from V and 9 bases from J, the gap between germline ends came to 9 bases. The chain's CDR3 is CSVGTGEQFF. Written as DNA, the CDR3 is TGCAGCGTCGGGACTGGTGAGCAGTTCTTC.